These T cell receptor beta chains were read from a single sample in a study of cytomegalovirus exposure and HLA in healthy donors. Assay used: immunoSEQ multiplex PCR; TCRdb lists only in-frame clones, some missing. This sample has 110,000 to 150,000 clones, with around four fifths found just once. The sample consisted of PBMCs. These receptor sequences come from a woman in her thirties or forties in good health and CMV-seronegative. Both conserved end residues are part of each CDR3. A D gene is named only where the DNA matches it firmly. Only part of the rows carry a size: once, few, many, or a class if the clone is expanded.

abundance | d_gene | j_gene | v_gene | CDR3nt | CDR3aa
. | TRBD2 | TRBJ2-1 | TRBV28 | TGTGCCAGCAGTTTATTAATGGCGGGAGGAAATGAGCAGTTCTTC | CASSLLMAGGNEQFF
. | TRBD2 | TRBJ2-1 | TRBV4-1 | TGCGCCAGCAGGTTAGCGGGAGGGTTCAATGAGCAGTTCTTC | CASRLAGGFNEQFF
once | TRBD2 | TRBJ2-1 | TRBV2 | TGTGCCAGCAGGCTTCGTAGCGGGGGGCTAACTTACAATGAGCAGTTCTTC | CASRLRSGGLTYNEQFF
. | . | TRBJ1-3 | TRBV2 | TGTGCCAGCAGTGCCCAACTTGTAGGGGCGGGAAACACCATATATTTT | CASSAQLVGAGNTIYF
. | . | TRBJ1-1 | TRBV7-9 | TGTGCCAGCAGCTCTCCCCGGGACACTGAAGCTTTCTTT | CASSSPRDTEAFF
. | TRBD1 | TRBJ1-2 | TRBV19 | TGTGCCAGTAGTATAGATCGGGACAGGGGGCGGTTCCTTCAAGGCTACACCTTC | CASSIDRDRGRFLQGYTF
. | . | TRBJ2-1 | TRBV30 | TGTGCCTGGAGTGGCCGAGGCCATGAGCAGTTCTTC | CAWSGRGHEQFF
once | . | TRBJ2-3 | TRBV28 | TGTGCCAGCAGTTTGCGGGGAGATACGCAGTATTTT | CASSLRGDTQYF
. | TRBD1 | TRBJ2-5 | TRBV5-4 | TGTGCCAGCAGCTTGGGATTCCGGGACAGGGGGCTCCCATACCAAGAGACCCAGTACTTC | CASSLGFRDRGLPYQETQYF
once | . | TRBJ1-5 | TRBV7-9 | TGTGCCAGCAGCTTAGGGGCAGGCAATCAGCCCCAGCATTTT | CASSLGAGNQPQHF
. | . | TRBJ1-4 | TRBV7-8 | TGTGCCAGCAGCCCCCGGCAGGTGTCAAAACTGTTTTTT | CASSPRQVSKLFF
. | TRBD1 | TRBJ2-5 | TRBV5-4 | TGTGCCAGCAGCTTGGCTGACAGGGGGAGAGAGACCCAGTACTTC | CASSLADRGRETQYF
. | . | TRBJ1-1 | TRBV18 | TGTGCCAGCTCAGGAGGTTCGGCAGGTCGGGCTTTCTTT | CASSGGSAGRAFF
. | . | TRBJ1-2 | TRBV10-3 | TGTGCCATCAGTGAGTCAGGGGAACAGGTCGTTTTGAACTATGGCTACACCTTC | CAISESGEQVVLNYGYTF
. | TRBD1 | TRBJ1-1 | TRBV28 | TGTGCCAGCGGAAAACAGGGGGTTTGGATTAGGAACACTGAAGCTTTCTTT | CASGKQGVWIRNTEAFF
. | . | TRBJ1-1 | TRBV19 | TGTGCCAGTAGTATTCGGGGTGGATTGGCTGAAGCTTTCTTT | CASSIRGGLAEAFF
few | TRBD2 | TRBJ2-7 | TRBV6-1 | TGTGCCAGCAGTGAAGCGCGTTACGGGAGGGCCTTCGTCTCCTACGAGCAGTACTTC | CASSEARYGRAFVSYEQYF
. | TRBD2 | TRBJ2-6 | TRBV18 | TGTGCCAGCTCACCACGTGCGGGGGATCGGAGCTCTGGGGCCAACGTCCTGACTTTC | CASSPRAGDRSSGANVLTF
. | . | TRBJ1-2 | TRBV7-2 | TGTGCCAGCAGCTTAAGTCGTCCGTGGGGCAACTATGGCTACACCTTC | CASSLSRPWGNYGYTF
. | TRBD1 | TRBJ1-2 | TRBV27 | TGTGCCAGCAGTCTGGGACAGGGAAGCGGCTATGGCTACACCTTC | CASSLGQGSGYGYTF
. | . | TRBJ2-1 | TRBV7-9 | TGTGCCAGCAGCCTAGGACAGAACAATGAGCAGTTCTTC | CASSLGQNNEQFF
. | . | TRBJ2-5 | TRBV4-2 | TGTGCCAGCAGCCAAGATCTGAGTATCCAGTACTTC | CASSQDLSIQYF